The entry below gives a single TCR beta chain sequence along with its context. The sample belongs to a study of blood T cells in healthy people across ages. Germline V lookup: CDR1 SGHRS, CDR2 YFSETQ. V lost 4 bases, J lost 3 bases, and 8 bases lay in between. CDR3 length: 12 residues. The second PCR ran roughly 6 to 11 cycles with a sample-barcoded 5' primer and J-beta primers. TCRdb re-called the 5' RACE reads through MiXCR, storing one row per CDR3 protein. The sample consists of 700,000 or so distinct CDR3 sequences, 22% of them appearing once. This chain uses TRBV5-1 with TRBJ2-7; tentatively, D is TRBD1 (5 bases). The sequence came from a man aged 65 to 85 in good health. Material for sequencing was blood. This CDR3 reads CASSDGHYEQYF. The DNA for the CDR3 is TGCGCCAGCAGCGACGGACACTACGAGCAGTACTTC.